The TCR beta chain described here comes from a study of T cell responses to AZD1222 COVID-19 vaccine. Profiling relied on immunoSEQ multiplex PCR, and the TCRdb table lists in-frame clones only, not all of them. The table has some 120,000 clones, around 84% seen once. As regards this clone: Its target is not known.

From germline, CDR1 is SGHDT and CDR2 YYEEEE. Between the trimmed V and J ends, which lost 4 bases and 0 bases, there was a span of 8 bases. The CDR3 sequence is 15 residues long. Second-dose intervals near 4 or 12 weeks were combined. Findings of the study overall: There were mostly white British donors and more females than males, and clonal diversity was possibly underestimated. Compared with day 0, the breadth and depth of the Spike-specific TCR repertoire rose significantly after two doses of AZD1222. Baseline antibody screening turned up just six or seven seropositive AZD1222 recipients.

The receptor's source is an adult who received the AZD1222 COVID-19 vaccine. The rearrangement uses TRBV5-6 and TRBJ2-6; possible D gene TRBD2, 5 bases. The starting material was peripheral blood, obtained 28 days after the second AZD1222 dose. The CDR3 loop is CASSRESSGANVLTF. The DNA for the CDR3 is TGTGCCAGCAGCAGGGAGAGCTCTGGGGCCAACGTCCTGACTTTC.